This T cell receptor beta chain was obtained from a study of post-analysis software for immune sequencing data. Whole-study findings and limits: Elevated frequency relative to controls characterized several TRBV segments in patients, TRBV5-6, TRBV5-1 and TRBV20-1 among them.

CDR3 length: 16 residues. From germline, CDR1 is SGHRS and CDR2 YFSETQ. The V and J ends lost 3 bases and 2 bases, in that order; junction bases with no gene match: 4. On this clonotype: Its antigen is still unknown.

Prepared TCR beta cDNA libraries contained unique molecular identifiers. Each CDR3 protein gets one entry after TCRdb re-called the PCR reads with MiXCR. The table lists around 710,000 distinct CDR3 sequences, about half of them singletons, with 4% to 5% in the top ten. The sequencing input was blood. The source is a girl aged 5-17 years with multiple sclerosis. J is TRBJ2-1 and V is TRBV5-1; 11 nucleotides align to TRBD2. The CDR3 loop reads CASSWPLAGAYNEQFF. As DNA, the CDR3 is TGCGCCAGCAGCTGGCCACTAGCGGGAGCCTACAATGAGCAGTTCTTC.